Presented here are 6 T cell receptor beta chains from one specimen sequenced in a study of T cells in localized non-small cell lung cancer. The method was immunoSEQ multiplex PCR; TCRdb's version includes in-frame clones alone and lacks a portion of them. This sample has 500 to 750 clones, with roughly a quarter found just once. The source material was normal lung tissue next to the tumor, sampled before any cancer treatment. All receptors derive from a woman aged 35-70 years with stage I squamous cell lung carcinoma.

This chain connects TRBV18 to TRBJ2-5; 10 bases match TRBD2. This CDR3 is 18 amino acids long. The V and J ends lost 3 bases and 2 bases, in that order; junction bases with no gene match: 12. CDR1 is KGHSH and CDR2 is LQKENI in the germline V gene. CDR3 sequence (DNA): TGTGCCAGCTCACCTTTACAGCTAGCGGGAGCCGAGCAAGAGACCCAGTACTTC. It is translated as CASSPLQLAGAEQETQYF.

The V and J genes are TRBV6-8 and TRBJ2-7; possible D gene TRBD2, 6 bases. V lost 5 bases to trimming and J lost 4 bases, with 21 bases between them. Germline V gives CDR1 MNHGY, CDR2 SAAAGT. CDR3 length: 16 amino acids. CDR3 nucleotides: TGTGCCAGCAGTGACCCCTCGAGCGGGCGAAGGTACGAGCAGTACTTC. As protein: CASSDPSSGRRYEQYF.

The J gene is TRBJ2-3, the V gene TRBV18; D is undetermined. V was pared by 2 bases and J by 5 bases, with 5 bases between. The CDR3 length is 12 residues. In germline, CDR1 is KGHSH, CDR2 LQKENI. This chain's CDR3 is CASSPERDTQYF. The DNA of the CDR3 is TGTGCCAGCTCACCAGAAAGAGATACGCAGTATTTT.

This chain uses TRBV29-1 with TRBJ2-3; D possibly matches TRBD1 or TRBD2 (5 bases each). The germline V gene has CDR1 SQVTM and CDR2 ANQGSEA. CDR3 length: 12 amino acids. Trimming cost V 2 bases and J 8 bases, with 11 bases left between them. Here the CDR3 DNA reads TGCAGCGTTGAACCCGAGGGGTTTACGCAGTATTTT. Amino acids: CSVEPEGFTQYF.

This clone occurred a few times. The rearrangement links TRBV6-8 to TRBJ2-1, with 7 bases lining up with TRBD2. Germline lookup yields CDR1 MNHGY and CDR2 SAAAGT. Trimming at V came to 5 bases and at J to 6 bases, leaving 16 bases not matched to a gene. The CDR3 length is 17 residues. This chain's CDR3 is CASSAQVGGGRGNEQFF. CDR3 nucleotide sequence: TGTGCCAGCAGTGCCCAGGTCGGGGGAGGGAGGGGCAATGAGCAGTTCTTC.

V is TRBV28 and J is TRBJ2-1; unclear D gene. Germline V gene data show CDR1 as MDHEN and CDR2 as SYDVKM. Trimming cost V 3 bases and J 3 bases, with 6 bases left between them. The CDR3 runs 13 residues. The CDR3 loop is CASSLPGYNEQFF. For the CDR3, the DNA is TGTGCCAGCAGTTTGCCCGGCTACAATGAGCAGTTCTTC.